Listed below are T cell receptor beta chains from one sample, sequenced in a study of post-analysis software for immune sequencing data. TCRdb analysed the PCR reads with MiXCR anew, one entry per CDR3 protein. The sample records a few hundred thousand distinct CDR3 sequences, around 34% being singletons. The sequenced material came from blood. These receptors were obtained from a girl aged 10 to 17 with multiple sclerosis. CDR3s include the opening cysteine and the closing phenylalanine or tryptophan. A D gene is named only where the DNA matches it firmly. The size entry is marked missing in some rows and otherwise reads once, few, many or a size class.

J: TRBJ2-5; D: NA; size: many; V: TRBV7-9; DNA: TGTGCCAGCAGCTTAGATGGGAAAGAGACCCAGTACTTC; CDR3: CASSLDGKETQYF
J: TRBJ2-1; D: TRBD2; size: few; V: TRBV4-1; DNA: TGCGCCAGCAGCCAAGAGTGGGACCGCGGGAGGAATGAGCAGTTCTTC; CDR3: CASSQEWDRGRNEQFF
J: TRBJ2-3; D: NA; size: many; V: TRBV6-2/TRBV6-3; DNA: TGTGCCAGCAGCCCCCGGGCGGGAACCACAGATACGCAGTATTTT; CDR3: CASSPRAGTTDTQYF
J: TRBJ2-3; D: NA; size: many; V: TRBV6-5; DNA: TGTGCCAGCAGTTACTCGAGGCTTGATGGGATGAATACGCAGTATTTT; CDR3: CASSYSRLDGMNTQYF
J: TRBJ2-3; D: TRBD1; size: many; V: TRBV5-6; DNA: TGTGCCAGCAGCCCGGGACAGGGGGCGGATACGCAGTATTTT; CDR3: CASSPGQGADTQYF
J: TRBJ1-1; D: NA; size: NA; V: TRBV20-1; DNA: TGCAGTGCCCGGCCGGGGCGGCCGGACACTGAAGCTTTCTTT; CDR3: CSARPGRPDTEAFF
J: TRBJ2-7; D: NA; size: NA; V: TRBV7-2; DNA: TGTGCCAGCAGCAAACAGGGTTTCGAGCAGTACTTC; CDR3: CASSKQGFEQYF
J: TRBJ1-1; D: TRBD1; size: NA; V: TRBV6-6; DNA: TGTGCCAGCAGCGGGGACAGCACTGAAGCTTTCTTT; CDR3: CASSGDSTEAFF
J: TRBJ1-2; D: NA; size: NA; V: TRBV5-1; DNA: TGCGCCAGCAGATCCTCCGGGAAATTGGTCTTTGGCTACACCTTC; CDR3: CASRSSGKLVFGYTF
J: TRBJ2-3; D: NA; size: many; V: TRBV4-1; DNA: TGCGCCAGCAGCCGAGACACGGTAGGGGATACGCAGTATTTT; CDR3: CASSRDTVGDTQYF
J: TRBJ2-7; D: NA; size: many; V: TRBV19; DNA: TGTGCCAGTAGTATTGGGCCTGGGTACGAGCAGTACTTC; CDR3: CASSIGPGYEQYF
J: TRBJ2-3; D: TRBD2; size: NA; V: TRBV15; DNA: TGTGCCACCGGCGAGCGGGAGCTGATAGATACGCAGTATTTT; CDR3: CATGERELIDTQYF
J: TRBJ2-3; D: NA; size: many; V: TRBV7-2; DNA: TGTGCCAGCAGCTTAGTAGGCAGGGGGGGAGATACGCAGTATTTT; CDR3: CASSLVGRGGDTQYF
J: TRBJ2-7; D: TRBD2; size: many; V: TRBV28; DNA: TGTGCCAGCAGTTCAGGGGCTAGCGGGACCTACGAGCAGTACTTC; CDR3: CASSSGASGTYEQYF
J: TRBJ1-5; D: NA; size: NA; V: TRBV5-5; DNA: TGTGCCAGCAGCCAGACCGCGGGGCGCAATCAGCCCCAGCATTTT; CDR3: CASSQTAGRNQPQHF
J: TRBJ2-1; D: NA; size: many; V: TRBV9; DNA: TGTGCCAGCAGCGGAAGAGGCGCCTACAATGAGCAGTTCTTC; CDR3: CASSGRGAYNEQFF
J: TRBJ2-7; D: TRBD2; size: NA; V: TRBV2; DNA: TGTGCCAGCAGCGAGAGCGGGGACTCCTACAATGAGCAGTACTTC; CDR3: CASSESGDSYNEQYF
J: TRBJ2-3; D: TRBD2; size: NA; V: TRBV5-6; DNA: TGTGCCAGCAGACCCCTAGCGGGGGCCAGTGCGCAGTATTTT; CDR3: CASRPLAGASAQYF
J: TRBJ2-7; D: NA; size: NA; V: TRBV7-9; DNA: TGTGCCAGCAGCCCGAGGGTCGGGTCCTCCTACGAGCAGTACTTC; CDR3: CASSPRVGSSYEQYF
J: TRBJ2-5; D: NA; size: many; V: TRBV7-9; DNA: TGTGCCAGCAGCTCACCGGTACAAGAGACCCAGTACTTC; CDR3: CASSSPVQETQYF
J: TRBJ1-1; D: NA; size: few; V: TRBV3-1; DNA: TGTGCCAGCAGCCAAGTCCTCGGCAACACTGAAGCTTTCTTT; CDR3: CASSQVLGNTEAFF
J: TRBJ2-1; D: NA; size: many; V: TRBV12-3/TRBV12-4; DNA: TGTGCCAGCAGCGCTCGGGACTCCAACTACAATGAGCAGTTCTTC; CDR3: CASSARDSNYNEQFF
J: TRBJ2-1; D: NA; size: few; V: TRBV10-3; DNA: TGTGCCATCAGTGAGTCCGGGCGAGATGGGCAGTTCTTC; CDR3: CAISESGRDGQFF
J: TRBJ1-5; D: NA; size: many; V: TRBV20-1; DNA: TGCAGTGCTAGCGTAGGGCAGGGTGCTCAGCCCCAGCATTTT; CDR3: CSASVGQGAQPQHF
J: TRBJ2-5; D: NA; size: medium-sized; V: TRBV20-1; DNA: TGCAGTGCTAAAACAGGGTTGGCGGAGACCCAGTACTTC; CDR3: CSAKTGLAETQYF
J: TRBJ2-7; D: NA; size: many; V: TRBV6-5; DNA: TGTGCCAGCAGTCCCGGTCCGTGGGACGAGCAGTACTTC; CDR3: CASSPGPWDEQYF
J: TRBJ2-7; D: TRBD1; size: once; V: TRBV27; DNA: TGTGCCAGCAGTTTCGGGACAGGGCTCTACGAGCAGTACTTC; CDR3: CASSFGTGLYEQYF
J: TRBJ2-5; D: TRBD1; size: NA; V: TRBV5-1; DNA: TGCGCCAGCAGCTTCGGACAGGGCGGTAGGGAGACCCAGTACTTC; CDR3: CASSFGQGGRETQYF
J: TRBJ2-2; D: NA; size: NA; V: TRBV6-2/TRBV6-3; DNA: TGTGCCAGCAGTTATGTCTTAGGAGACACCGGGGAGCTGTTTTTT; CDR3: CASSYVLGDTGELFF
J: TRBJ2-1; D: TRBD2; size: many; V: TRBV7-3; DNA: TGTGCCAGCAGCTCGACGGGGACTAGCGGGCGTCTCGAGCAGTTCTTC; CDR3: CASSSTGTSGRLEQFF
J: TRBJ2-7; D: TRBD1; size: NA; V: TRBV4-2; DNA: TGTGCCAGCAGCCAAGAATCGGGACAGGGCCTGGACGAGCAGTACTTC; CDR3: CASSQESGQGLDEQYF
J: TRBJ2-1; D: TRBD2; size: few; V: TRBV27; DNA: TGTGCCAGCTCGTCCTTAGCGGGAGGGCAGGGTAGTGTAGCCTACAATGAGCAGTTCTTC; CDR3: CASSSLAGGQGSVAYNEQFF
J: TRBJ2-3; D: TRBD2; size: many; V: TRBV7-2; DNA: TGTGCCAGCAGTAGGGAACCTCCGGGACTAGCGGGGGCAGATACGCAGTATTTT; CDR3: CASSREPPGLAGADTQYF
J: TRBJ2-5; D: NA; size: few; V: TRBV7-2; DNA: TGTGCCCGCAGCACTGGCGGGCGGGGCCAAGAGACCCAGTACTTC; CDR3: CARSTGGRGQETQYF
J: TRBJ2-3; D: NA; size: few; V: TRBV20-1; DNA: TGCAGTGCGGAGAGGAGGACAGATACGCAGTATTTT; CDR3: CSAERRTDTQYF
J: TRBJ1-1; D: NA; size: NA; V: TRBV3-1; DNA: TGTACCAGCAGCCAAGTAGGAGGGGGCACTGAAGCTTTCTTT; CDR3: CTSSQVGGGTEAFF
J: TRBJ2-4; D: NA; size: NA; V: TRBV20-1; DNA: TGCAGTGCCATCGCCAACGAGCACGCCAAAAACATTCAGTACTTC; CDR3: CSAIANEHAKNIQYF
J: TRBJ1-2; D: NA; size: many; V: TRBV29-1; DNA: TGCAGCGTTGCGGACAGCTTCACCTATGGCTACACCTTC; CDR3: CSVADSFTYGYTF
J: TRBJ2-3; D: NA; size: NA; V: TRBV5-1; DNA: TGCGCCAGCAGCTTGGGACAGGTGACGCCAAATACGCAGTATTTT; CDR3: CASSLGQVTPNTQYF
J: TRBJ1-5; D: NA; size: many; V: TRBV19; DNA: TGTGCCAGTAGGACAGGAATGGGCAATCAGCCCCAGCATTTT; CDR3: CASRTGMGNQPQHF
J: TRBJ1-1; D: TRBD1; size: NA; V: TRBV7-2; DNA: TGTGCCAGCAGCCCACCAACGACAGGGGCGGACACTGAAGCTTTCTTT; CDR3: CASSPPTTGADTEAFF
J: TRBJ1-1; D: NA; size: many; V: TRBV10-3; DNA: TGTGCCATCAGTGAGGCCTACACCCGCAGGGACCCTGAAGCTTTCTTT; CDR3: CAISEAYTRRDPEAFF
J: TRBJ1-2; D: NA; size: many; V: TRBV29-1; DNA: TGCACCACAGAGCAGGGGGGCTACACCTTC; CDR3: CTTEQGGYTF
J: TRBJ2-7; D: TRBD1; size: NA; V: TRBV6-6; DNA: TGTGCCAGCAGTTCCCGGACAGGGCGCAACGAGCAGTACTTC; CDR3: CASSSRTGRNEQYF
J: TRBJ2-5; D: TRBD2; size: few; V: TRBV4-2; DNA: TGTGCCAGCAGCCAAGATCGGGAGGGCCAGGAGACCCAGTACTTC; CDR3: CASSQDREGQETQYF
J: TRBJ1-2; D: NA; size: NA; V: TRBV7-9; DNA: TGTGCCAGCAGCTTTAGGGAGTATGGCTACACCTTC; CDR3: CASSFREYGYTF
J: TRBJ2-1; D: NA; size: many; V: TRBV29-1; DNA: TGCAGCGCCGGGGATAACAATGAGCAGTTCTTC; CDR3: CSAGDNNEQFF
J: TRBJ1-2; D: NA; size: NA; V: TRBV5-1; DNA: TGCGCCAGCAACCGGGACACAAGCTATGGCTACACCTTC; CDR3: CASNRDTSYGYTF
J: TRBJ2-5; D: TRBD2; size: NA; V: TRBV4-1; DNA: TGCGCCAGCAGCCAAGATAGGGGTTTGGCGGGAGGGCCGGATGCGGAGACCCAGTACTTC; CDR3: CASSQDRGLAGGPDAETQYF
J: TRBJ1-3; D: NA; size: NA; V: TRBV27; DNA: TGTGCCAGCAGTTTAAGCGGGAGCTCTGGAAACACCATATATTTT; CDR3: CASSLSGSSGNTIYF
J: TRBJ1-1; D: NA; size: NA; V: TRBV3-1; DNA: TGTGCCAGCGGCCAAGAAGGAGCCAGGGTTTTCGCTGAAGCTTTCTTT; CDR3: CASGQEGARVFAEAFF
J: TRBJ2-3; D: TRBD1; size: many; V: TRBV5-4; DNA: TGTGCCAGCAGCTTTACAGGGGGATTGACAGATACGCAGTATTTT; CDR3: CASSFTGGLTDTQYF
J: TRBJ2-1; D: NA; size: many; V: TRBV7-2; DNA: TGTGCCAGCAGCTTATTGGCCCAGGTGGGGAATGAGCAGTTCTTC; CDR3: CASSLLAQVGNEQFF
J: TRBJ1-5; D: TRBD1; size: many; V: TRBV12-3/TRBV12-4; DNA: TGTGCCAGCAGTTCGCCCGACAGGGGCAATCAGCCCCAGCATTTT; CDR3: CASSSPDRGNQPQHF
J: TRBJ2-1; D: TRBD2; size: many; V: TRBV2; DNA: TGTGCCAGCAGGCTGACTAGCGGGACGTACGAGCAGTTCTTC; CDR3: CASRLTSGTYEQFF